What follows are 8 T cell receptor beta chains derived from one specimen sequenced in a study of T cells in Graves' hyperthyroidism and ophthalmopathy. The CDR3 regions of TCR beta were amplified from RNA transcripts. HTBI primers were employed in a first-round RT-PCR of the TCR CDR3. TCRdb fed the multiplex PCR reads into MiXCR, producing one record per CDR3 protein. The sample consists of hundreds of thousands of distinct CDR3 sequences, roughly a sixth of them appearing once. Sequencing was performed on blood. The receptors derive from a woman aged 50 to 60 with Graves' hyperthyroidism that later progressed to Graves' ophthalmopathy.

This clonotype was observed many times. Written as DNA, the CDR3 is TGCAGTGCTAGAGATAGAGGGGTCGGGAATGAGCAGTTCTTC. Translating it yields CSARDRGVGNEQFF. The rearrangement uses TRBV20-1 and TRBJ2-1; D is perhaps TRBD1 or TRBD2 (5 bases each). The germline CDR1 and CDR2 sequences are DFQATT and SNEGSKA (reference sequence). The V gene lost 0 bases and the J gene lost 7 bases, with 13 bases spanning the gap. The CDR3 has 14 amino acids.

This clonotype occurred many times. The chain has TRBV5-1 and TRBJ2-1, with D tentatively TRBD1 (5 bases). The V gene lost 5 bases and the J gene lost 2 bases, with 8 bases spanning the gap. Germline CDR1 SGHRS, CDR2 YFSETQ. CDR3 length: 13 amino acids. CDR3 residues: CASRDIAYNEQFF. For the CDR3, the DNA is TGCGCCAGCAGGGACATAGCCTACAATGAGCAGTTCTTC.

The table lists this clonotype with many counts. This chain uses TRBV5-5 with TRBJ2-4; 9 bases align to TRBD1. CDR3 length: 15 amino acids. Germline assignment: CDR1 SGHKS and CDR2 YYEKEE (reference sequence). V dropped 4 bases and J dropped 3; count of bases not matched to a gene: 5. Written as DNA, the CDR3 is TGTGCCAGCAGCACCCGGACAGGGGTCAAAAACATTCAGTACTTC. The encoded protein is CASSTRTGVKNIQYF.

A note on this clonotype: Since a much larger clone is just one base distant, this may be a read error. V and J are TRBV5-1 and TRBJ1-1; D ambiguous. The V gene's germline CDR1 is SGHRS and CDR2 YFSETQ. The CDR3 is 19 amino acids. The DNA of the CDR3 is TGCGCCAGCAGCTTGGCCTCGTTGCAGGCCCTTACACCCAACACTGAAGCTCTCTTT. Translated, it gives CASSLASLQALTPNTEALF.

The chain uses TRBV24-1 and TRBJ1-3; D is uncertain. The CDR3 totals 16 residues. CDR1 is KGHDR and CDR2 is SFDVKD in the germline V gene. V was cut by 8 bases and J by 0 bases, with 16 bases left in between. Written as DNA, the CDR3 is TGTGCCACCATAGGAGTGATGGATCTCTCTGGAAACACCATATATTTT. It is translated as CATIGVMDLSGNTIYF.

This clonotype was detected a few times. The chain is built from TRBV20-1 and TRBJ1-2; D is unclear. The CDR3 is made up of 13 amino acids. Germline V lookup: CDR1 DFQATT, CDR2 SNEGSKA (reference sequence). V was shortened by 7 bases and J by 0 bases, with 12 bases between the two germline ends. In nucleotides, the CDR3 is TGCAGTGTTCAAGAGTCGCCTAACTATGGCTACACCTTC. Translated: CSVQESPNYGYTF.

This clonotype was seen ten or more times. This chain uses TRBV7-9 with TRBJ2-7; D gene unclear. With 3 bases removed from V and 2 bases from J, the gap between germline ends came to 8 bases. The CDR3 runs to 13 residues. Germline-derived CDR1 and CDR2 are SEHNR and FQNEAQ (reference sequence). Here the CDR3 DNA reads TGTGCCAGCAGCTTTGGCGGAACCTACGAGCAGTACTTC. The encoded protein is CASSFGGTYEQYF.

The sample holds a few counts of this clonotype. V and J are TRBV19 and TRBJ2-5; unclear D gene. Germline lookup yields CDR1 LNHDA and CDR2 SQIVND (reference sequence). V lost 4 bases to trimming and J lost 5 bases, with 11 bases between them. This CDR3 spans 13 amino acids. The CDR3 sequence is CASSNGGIETQYF. CDR3 coding DNA: TGTGCCAGTAGTAATGGCGGCATTGAGACCCAGTACTTC.